These 28 T cell receptor beta chains originate from one sample sequenced in a study of blood T cell repertoires in COVID-19. Clones were read by immunoSEQ multiplex PCR, and TCRdb kept only the in-frame ones, dropping some. The sample yields around 84,000 clones, roughly 80% seen once. The sequenced sample was peripheral blood. The source is a woman aged 40 to 55 with active or convalescent COVID-19.

The chain employs TRBV15 and TRBJ2-2; a weak D match, TRBD2 (6 bases). Germline-derived CDR1 and CDR2 are LNHNV and YYDKDF (reference sequence). This CDR3 spans 16 amino acids. Trimming cost V 3 bases and J 0 bases, with 11 bases left between them. The CDR3 loop reads CATSSYSGPNTGELFF. CDR3 sequence (DNA): TGTGCCACCAGCAGTTATAGCGGACCGAACACCGGGGAGCTGTTTTTT. The complete variable domain, with remaining parts taken from reference TRBV15 and TRBJ2-2, reads DAMVIQNPRYQVTQFGKPVTLSCSQTLNHNVMYWYQQKSSQAPKLLFHYYDKDFNNEADTPDNFQSRRPNTSFCFLDIRSPGLGDTAMYLCATSSYSGPNTGELFFGEGSRLTVL.

The chain has TRBV4-3 and TRBJ1-2, with D possibly TRBD1 on 6 matching bases. From germline, CDR1 is LGHNA and CDR2 YSLEER. The CDR3 contains 16 residues. V was cut by 1 base and J by 4 bases, with 16 bases left in between. The CDR3 DNA reads as TGCGCCAGCAGCCAAGGCATAGGACAGACGTCCTATGGCTACACCTTC. Translation: CASSQGIGQTSYGYTF.

The chain combines TRBV28 with TRBJ2-1; 8 bases align to TRBD2. The V segment lost 8 bases and the J segment 5 bases; nucleotides outside the gene matches: 11. CDR1 MDHEN and CDR2 SYDVKM come from the germline V gene. CDR3 size: 15 residues. CDR3 sequence reads: CASLLTGGDNNEQFF. As DNA, the CDR3 is TGTGCCAGCCTACTCACCGGGGGGGACAACAATGAGCAGTTCTTC.

V gene TRBV6-5 combines with J gene TRBJ2-5; D gene uncertain. This CDR3 is built from 14 residues. CDR1 and CDR2 (germline): MNHEY, SVGAGI. V lost 8 bases and J lost 2, with 15 bases in between. This CDR3 is CASGSLETQETQYF. The CDR3 DNA sequence: TGTGCCAGCGGTAGCCTGGAAACACAAGAGACCCAGTACTTC.

The CDR3 protein is CASSLSTGGVQPQHF. CDR3 coding DNA: TGTGCCAGCTCACTAAGCACAGGGGGGGTTCAGCCCCAGCATTTT. The chain employs TRBV18 and TRBJ1-5; 8 bases line up with TRBD1. The CDR3 totals 15 residues. The V and J ends lost 4 bases and 6 bases, in that order; junction bases with no gene match: 8. Germline V CDR1 and CDR2: KGHSH, LQKENI.

The CDR3 DNA sequence: TGTGCCAGCAGCTTCGAGGCCCTGAACACCGGGGAGCTGTTTTTT. Its protein is CASSFEALNTGELFF. The chain couples TRBV5-5 to TRBJ2-2, with D uncertain. V lost 2 bases and J lost 1, with 9 bases in between. Germline V lookup: CDR1 SGHKS, CDR2 YYEKEE (reference sequence). The length of the CDR3 is 15 residues.

The rearrangement links TRBV2 to TRBJ2-5; the match to TRBD2 covers 8 bases. This CDR3 has 13 residues. Germline values: CDR1 SNHLY, CDR2 FYNNEI. V trimming: 6 bases; J trimming: 2 bases; junction bases outside the gene matches: 2. The CDR3 coding sequence is TGTGCCAGCAGGGGGACTAGTCAAGAGACCCAGTACTTC. Its protein product is CASRGTSQETQYF.

V is TRBV5-1 and J is TRBJ1-2, with 9 positions matching TRBD1. This CDR3 comprises 16 residues. Trimming at V came to 0 bases and at J to 5 bases, leaving 8 bases not matched to a gene. Germline lookup yields CDR1 SGHRS and CDR2 YFSETQ. The CDR3 coding sequence is TGCGCCAGCAGCTTGGGAGGGACAGGGAAGGAATATGGCTACACCTTC. It specifies CASSLGGTGKEYGYTF.

The chain combines TRBV15 with TRBJ2-1; D perhaps matches TRBD2 (5 bases). Germline CDR1 and CDR2: LNHNV and YYDKDF (reference sequence). CDR3 length: 16 amino acids. Trimming took 0 bases from V and 3 from J, leaving 12 bases between them. CDR3 nucleotides: TGTGCCACCAGCAGAGACGGAGGCGCCTTCTACAATGAGCAGTTCTTC. Its translation: CATSRDGGAFYNEQFF.

V gene TRBV28 combines with J gene TRBJ1-2; D might be TRBD1 (5 bases). This CDR3 has 14 residues. Trimming cost V 1 base and J 3 bases, with 9 bases left between them. Per germline, CDR1 MDHEN and CDR2 SYDVKM. CDR3 sequence reads: CASSLSKGDYGYTF. In DNA form, the CDR3 reads TGTGCCAGCAGTTTATCAAAAGGGGACTATGGCTACACCTTC.

The chain links TRBV2 to TRBJ2-1; TRBD2 agrees at 12 bases. The V segment lost 2 bases and the J segment 6 bases; nucleotides outside the gene matches: 8. Germline V gives CDR1 SNHLY, CDR2 FYNNEI. The CDR3 runs 17 residues. CDR3 DNA: TGTGCCAGCAGTGAATCCTTAGGGACTAGCGGGCTCAATGAGCAGTTCTTC. Translated: CASSESLGTSGLNEQFF. The variable domain in full, with the rest retrieved from reference TRBV2 and TRBJ2-1, is EPEVTQTPSHQVTQMGQEVILRCVPISNHLYFYWYRQILGQKVEFLVSFYNNEISEKSEIFDDQFSVERPDGSNFTLKIRSTKLEDSAMYFCASSESLGTSGLNEQFFGPGTRLTVL.

J is TRBJ2-7 and V is TRBV7-8; D remains ambiguous. Deletions cut 5 bases from V and 2 bases from J, with 7 bases between. In germline, CDR1 is SGHVS, CDR2 FQNEAQ. The CDR3 loop spans 12 amino acids. The DNA for the CDR3 is TGTGCCAGCAGCCGCCCTCCCTACGAGCAGTACTTC. It encodes CASSRPPYEQYF.

For this clone: Other DNA sequences within the sample encode an identical CDR3. V gene TRBV19 combines with J gene TRBJ1-5; 8 nucleotides agree with TRBD1. The CDR3 covers 14 residues. J was trimmed by 2 bases and V by 6 bases; bases with no gene match: 3. CDR1 LNHDA and CDR2 SQIVND come from the germline V gene (reference sequence). The CDR3 DNA reads as TGTGCCAGTAGCCAGGGGGCCGGCAATCAGCCCCAGCATTTT. Protein sequence: CASSQGAGNQPQHF. Drawing the rest from reference TRBV19 and TRBJ1-5, the complete variable domain is DGGITQSPKYLFRKEGQNVTLSCEQNLNHDAMYWYRQDPGQGLRLIYYSQIVNDFQKGDIAEGYSVSREKKESFPLTVTSAQKNPTAFYLCASSQGAGNQPQHFGDGTRLSIL.

This chain uses TRBV4-3 with TRBJ1-5, with D perhaps TRBD1 (6 bases). The CDR3 contains 16 residues. Germline CDR1 reads LGHNA; CDR2 reads YSLEER. Trimming removed 0 bases from V and 4 bases from J, with 13 bases in between. The CDR3 DNA is TGCGCCAGCAGCCAAGATCTCGGGCAGGGGAATCAGCCCCAGCATTTT. Translated, it gives CASSQDLGQGNQPQHF.

A few counts support this clone. The gene calls are TRBV10-3 and TRBJ1-2, with TRBD1 matching 9 bases. CDR1 ENHRY and CDR2 SYGVKD come from the germline V gene. V lost 5 bases and J lost 3; bases outside the gene matches: 7. The CDR3 has 15 residues. The CDR3 spells CAISLRTGDHYGYTF. The CDR3 coding sequence is TGTGCCATCAGTCTCAGGACAGGGGACCACTATGGCTACACCTTC.

By sample share, this clone is medium-sized. The sample has other DNA sequences that encode this CDR3 too. The V and J genes are TRBV28 and TRBJ2-2, with 8 positions matching TRBD1. CDR1 and CDR2 (germline): MDHEN, SYDVKM. The CDR3 runs to 13 residues. V shed 6 bases and J 5 bases; nucleotides not matched to a gene: 2. CDR3 sequence: CASSNRGTGELFF. In DNA, the CDR3 is TGTGCCAGCAGCAACAGGGGGACCGGGGAGCTGTTTTTT.

With respect to this clone: This sample includes further DNA sequences coding for the same CDR3. This rearrangement joins TRBV19 to TRBJ1-2; D gene ambiguous. The CDR3 covers 14 residues. V was clipped by 0 bases and J by 2 bases, with 7 bases between them. The V gene's germline CDR1 is LNHDA and CDR2 SQIVND (reference sequence). The CDR3 region is CASSIEAANYGYTF. CDR3 coding DNA: TGTGCCAGTAGTATAGAAGCGGCAAACTATGGCTACACCTTC.

This rearrangement joins TRBV27 to TRBJ1-2; 7 bases are a match to TRBD1. V trimming: 6 bases; J trimming: 4 bases; junction bases outside the gene matches: 5. CDR1 is MNHEY, CDR2 SMNVEV, per germline (reference sequence). The CDR3 has 13 amino acids. In DNA, the CDR3 is TGTGCCAGCAGCCTACAGGGGTCCTATGGCTACACCTTC. It yields the protein CASSLQGSYGYTF.

J is TRBJ2-1 and V is TRBV5-1; D is possibly TRBD2 (6 bases). The CDR3 has 16 residues. CDR1 is SGHRS, CDR2 YFSETQ, per germline. The V end was cut by 4 bases, the J end by 4 bases, with 18 bases between. CDR3 in amino acids: CASSLHQEGWYNEQFF. The CDR3 region has the DNA TGCGCCAGCAGCCTACACCAGGAGGGGTGGTACAATGAGCAGTTCTTC.

CDR3: CASSLDMYGAQHF. CDR3 DNA sequence: TGTGCCAGCAGCTTAGATATGTATGGAGCCCAGCATTTT. This chain connects TRBV7-9 to TRBJ1-5; D gene unclear. Trimming shortened V by 1 base and J by 11 bases, and 12 bases separated the two germline ends. CDR1 and CDR2 from the germline V gene are SEHNR and FQNEAQ (reference sequence). The CDR3 loop spans 13 amino acids.

The chain has TRBV19 and TRBJ2-3; D remains unclear. The V gene lost 5 bases and the J gene lost 8 bases, with 11 bases spanning the gap. The CDR3 has 12 amino acids. Germline-derived CDR1 and CDR2 are LNHDA and SQIVND (reference sequence). CDR3 sequence: CASSFGSGTQYF. The CDR3 DNA sequence: TGTGCCAGTAGTTTCGGCTCGGGTACGCAGTATTTT.

This CDR3 is CASSPGTIPAGGEKLFF. CDR3 sequence (DNA): TGTGCCAGCAGCCCCGGGACAATTCCCGCGGGTGGGGAAAAACTGTTTTTT. The chain is built from TRBV4-2 and TRBJ1-4; maybe TRBD1 (6 bases). The CDR3 length is 17 residues. The V end was cut by 4 bases, the J end by 8 bases, with 23 bases between. Germline V gene sequence: CDR1 LGHNA, CDR2 YNFKEQ.

V is TRBV7-4 and J is TRBJ2-5, with 8 bases identical to TRBD2. The CDR3 is 15 residues long. Losses at the gene ends were 1 base for V and 2 bases for J; bases not matched to a gene: 3. Germline V lookup: CDR1 SGHVT, CDR2 SQSDAQ. The CDR3 sequence is CASSLGLAIQETQYF. CDR3 bases: TGTGCCAGCAGCTTAGGACTAGCGATACAAGAGACCCAGTACTTC.

The V gene is TRBV5-1, the J gene TRBJ2-2, with 10 bases identical to TRBD1. V was clipped by 2 bases and J by 4 bases; unmatched bases: 5. This CDR3 contains 16 residues. Germline assignment: CDR1 SGHRS and CDR2 YFSETQ. The CDR3 coding sequence is TGCGCCAGCAGCTTAGGGACAGGGGTGCCCACCGGGGAGCTGTTTTTT. This codes for CASSLGTGVPTGELFF.

The table lists this clone with a few counts. J is TRBJ2-7 and V is TRBV7-9; D possibly corresponds to TRBD1 (5 bases). V was pared by 1 base and J by 4 bases, with 11 bases between. This CDR3 has 14 residues. Germline V gene data show CDR1 as SEHNR and CDR2 as FQNEAQ (reference sequence). The CDR3 protein is CASSLDPRAYEQYF. In DNA form, the CDR3 reads TGTGCCAGCAGCTTAGACCCCAGGGCTTACGAGCAGTACTTC.

The chain couples TRBV11-2 to TRBJ2-7; a weak D match, TRBD2 (7 bases). Germline V lookup: CDR1 SGHAT, CDR2 FQNNGV. V lost 3 bases and J lost 12, with 18 bases in between. The CDR3 runs 13 residues. CDR3 sequence: CASSFGGAIATYF. The CDR3 DNA reads TGTGCCAGCAGCTTTGGGGGGGCGATAGCGACGTACTTC.

The V call is TRBV9, the J call TRBJ2-3; 10 bases align to TRBD2. This CDR3 region has 15 residues. The V segment lost 3 bases and the J segment 6 bases; nucleotides outside the gene matches: 7. The V gene's germline CDR1 is SGDLS and CDR2 YYNGEE. CDR3 loop: CASSESGRAFDTQYF. CDR3 sequence (DNA): TGTGCCAGCAGCGAGAGCGGGAGGGCCTTTGATACGCAGTATTTT.

The rearrangement uses TRBV5-1 and TRBJ2-5; 9 bases match TRBD1. Per germline, CDR1 SGHRS and CDR2 YFSETQ. CDR3 size: 14 residues. The ends lost 4 bases at V and 4 bases at J; junction bases unmatched: 5. The CDR3 region has the DNA TGCGCCAGCAGCATCGACAGGGGGGCAGAGACCCAGTACTTC. Translation: CASSIDRGAETQYF.